This T cell receptor beta chain emerged from a study (dated by TCRdb to between 2015 and 2017). Some background on the complete study: The study tested whether tumor-infiltrating Tregs in breast cancer are recruited from blood Tregs or converted in situ from other CD4+ T cell subsets. The investigation overall reported the following: The larger-cohort validation was restricted to a single TCR beta V-J rearrangement rather than whole repertoires. Tumor memory CD4+ T cell TCR gene usage clustered with blood and lymph node memory CD4+ cells and lymph node naive CD4+ cells. Tumor-infiltrating Treg TCR alpha and beta sequences overlapped most with tumor naive CD4+ T cells, then with blood naive CD4+ T cells.

Full-length TCR variable regions were amplified by 5' RACE PCR with constant-region reverse primers, and semi-nested PCR with Nested Universal Primer A was subsequently performed. Using the ReliaPrep RNA Cell Miniprep System, total RNA was extracted, and the SMARTer RACE 5'/3' Kit was then used to reverse transcribe the RNA into 5'RACE-ready cDNA. Full-length TCR alpha and beta libraries were barcoded with multiplex adaptors and sequenced on an Illumina MiSeq. Under the source paper's analysis protocol: For each of nine subset-tissue groups, sequencing data from the five patients were pooled, and the groups were then compared using unsupervised clustering of TCR gene usage. The Morisita-Horn index was used to calculate repertoire similarity, with shared sequences weighted according to their contribution to each repertoire. TCRdb itself trimmed the public reads at Q25 with fastp, ran MiXCR and retained productive beta chains. Merged by CDR3 protein, the rows form single entries marked with the most common genes and DNA. V and J calls and clone size were set by TCRdb, not the authors. This sample comprises 30,000 or so distinct CDR3 sequences, around a quarter of them detected only once. The ten largest clones add up to about 4.3% of the sample.

This clonotype has just a few counts. It has no known antigen specificity. No quality values exist for individual bases; no much larger clone is one base distant. The memory CD4+ T cell population was isolated based on a CD4+CD45RO+CD25- phenotype. Tregs, naive and memory CD4+ T cells from tumor, blood and ipsilateral draining lymph nodes of about 5 breast cancer patients underwent full-length TCR alpha and beta sequencing. Ficoll density gradient centrifugation was used to isolate mononuclear cells from lymph nodes or from 40 to 50 ml of peripheral blood. FACS confirmed that the sorted cell populations were more than 90% pure. This TCR derives from a female donor with breast cancer. Sample: memory CD4+ T cells sorted from blood. The cell subset or site label, read with the paper, signifies: memory CD4+ T cells, CD4+CD45RO+CD25-.

The DNA sequence is given as TGTGCCGCTCAGTGGGAGGGGGGGAACCAGCCCCAGCATTTT. This sequence encodes CAAQWEGGNQPQHF. The chain is assembled from TRBV6-1 and TRBJ1-5; a tentative D call is TRBD1 (6 bases match). The CDR3 runs 14 residues from the cysteine to the phenylalanine. Here the CDR3 DNA is all that survives: 42 bases in frame from base 1. V is cut by 11 bases and J by 7 bases, and the space between the germline ends is 21 bases. Sequences MNHNS (CDR1) and SASEGT (CDR2) are obtained from the germline V gene.